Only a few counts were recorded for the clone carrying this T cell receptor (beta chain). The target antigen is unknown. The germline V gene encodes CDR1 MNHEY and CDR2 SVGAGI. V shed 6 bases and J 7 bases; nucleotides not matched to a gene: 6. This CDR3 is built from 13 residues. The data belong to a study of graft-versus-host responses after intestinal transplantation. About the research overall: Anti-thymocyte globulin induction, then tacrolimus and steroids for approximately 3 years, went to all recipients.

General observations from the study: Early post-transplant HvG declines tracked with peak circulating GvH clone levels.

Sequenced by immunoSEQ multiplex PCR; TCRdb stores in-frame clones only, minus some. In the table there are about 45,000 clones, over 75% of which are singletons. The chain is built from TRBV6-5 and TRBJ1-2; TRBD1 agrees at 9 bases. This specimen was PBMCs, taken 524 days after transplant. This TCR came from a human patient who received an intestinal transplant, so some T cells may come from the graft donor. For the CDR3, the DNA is TGTGCCAGCAGCCGGGACAGGGATGGTGGCTACACCTTC. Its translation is CASSRDRDGGYTF.